These T cell receptor beta chains were read from a single sample in a study of blood T cell repertoires in COVID-19. Only in-frame clones appear in the TCRdb table, and some are missing; sequencing was by immunoSEQ multiplex PCR. The sample has 200,000 or so clones, around 82% seen once. The sample consisted of PBMCs or T cells enriched from blood (not recorded which). The receptors shown here come from a man between 40 and 49 years old who had recovered from COVID-19. Each CDR3 is given with its conserved first and last residue. D genes are given only for firm matches. Clone sizes are given selectively: once, few, many, or a class where the clone is expanded.

>NA|NA|TRBJ2-3|15|TRBV19
CASSIGLEGTDTQYF
TGTGCCAGTAGTATAGGGTTGGAGGGCACAGATACGCAGTATTTT
>NA|NA|TRBJ2-7|12|TRBV10-3
CAVLGQGHEQYF
TGTGCCGTTCTGGGGCAGGGCCACGAGCAGTACTTC
>NA|NA|TRBJ2-3|15|TRBV27
CASSLGWDFTVTQYF
TGTGCCAGCAGTTTGGGTTGGGACTTCACCGTTACGCAGTATTTT
>once|NA|TRBJ1-4|11|TRBV6-5
CASSPGEKLFF
TGTGCCAGCAGCCCAGGTGAAAAACTGTTTTTT
>NA|TRBD2|TRBJ2-3|17|TRBV11-2
CASSSYGRGGSTDTQYF
TGTGCCAGCAGCTCCTATGGACGGGGGGGGAGCACAGATACGCAGTATTTT
>few|TRBD1|TRBJ2-1|15|TRBV5-1
CASSLDGTAYNEQFF
TGCGCCAGCAGCTTGGATGGGACAGCCTACAATGAGCAGTTCTTC
>NA|NA|TRBJ1-2|17|TRBV6-1
CASSDSLSLINSYGYTF
TGTGCCAGCAGTGATTCTCTAAGTTTGATTAACTCGTATGGCTACACCTTC
>NA|TRBD1|TRBJ1-3|14|TRBV13
CASSPGTGMLSIYF
TGTGCCAGCAGCCCCGGGACAGGGATGCTCTCCATATATTTT
>NA|TRBD1|TRBJ2-1|16|TRBV10-3
CAISESGQGHYNEQFF
TGTGCCATCAGTGAGTCGGGACAGGGTCACTACAATGAGCAGTTCTTC
>NA|NA|TRBJ2-7|15|TRBV18
CASSTGTEGGNEQYF
TGTGCCAGCTCAACCGGGACGGAGGGAGGCAACGAGCAGTACTTC
>NA|NA|TRBJ1-2|13|TRBV4-1
CASSQDGVYGYTF
TGCGCCAGCAGCCAAGATGGAGTCTATGGCTACACCTTC
>NA|NA|TRBJ1-3|16|TRBV30
CAWRIKTDFSGNTIYF
TGTGCCTGGAGGATTAAAACAGATTTCTCTGGAAACACCATATATTTT
>few|NA|TRBJ1-1|12|TRBV28
CASSLMEAEAFF
TGTGCCAGCAGTTTAATGGAGGCTGAAGCTTTCTTT
>NA|TRBD2|TRBJ2-5|16|TRBV5-4
CASTNKGGRGTETQYF
TGTGCCAGCACCAATAAGGGTGGGAGGGGTACAGAGACCCAGTACTTC
>NA|TRBD2|TRBJ2-7|17|TRBV4-2
CASSQEAGASGGFEQYF
TGTGCCAGCAGCCAAGAGGCGGGGGCTAGCGGGGGGTTCGAGCAGTACTTC
>NA|NA|TRBJ2-1|12|TRBV7-4
CASSPGLPTRIF
TGTGCCAGCAGCCCGGGACTCCCCACTCGGATCTTC